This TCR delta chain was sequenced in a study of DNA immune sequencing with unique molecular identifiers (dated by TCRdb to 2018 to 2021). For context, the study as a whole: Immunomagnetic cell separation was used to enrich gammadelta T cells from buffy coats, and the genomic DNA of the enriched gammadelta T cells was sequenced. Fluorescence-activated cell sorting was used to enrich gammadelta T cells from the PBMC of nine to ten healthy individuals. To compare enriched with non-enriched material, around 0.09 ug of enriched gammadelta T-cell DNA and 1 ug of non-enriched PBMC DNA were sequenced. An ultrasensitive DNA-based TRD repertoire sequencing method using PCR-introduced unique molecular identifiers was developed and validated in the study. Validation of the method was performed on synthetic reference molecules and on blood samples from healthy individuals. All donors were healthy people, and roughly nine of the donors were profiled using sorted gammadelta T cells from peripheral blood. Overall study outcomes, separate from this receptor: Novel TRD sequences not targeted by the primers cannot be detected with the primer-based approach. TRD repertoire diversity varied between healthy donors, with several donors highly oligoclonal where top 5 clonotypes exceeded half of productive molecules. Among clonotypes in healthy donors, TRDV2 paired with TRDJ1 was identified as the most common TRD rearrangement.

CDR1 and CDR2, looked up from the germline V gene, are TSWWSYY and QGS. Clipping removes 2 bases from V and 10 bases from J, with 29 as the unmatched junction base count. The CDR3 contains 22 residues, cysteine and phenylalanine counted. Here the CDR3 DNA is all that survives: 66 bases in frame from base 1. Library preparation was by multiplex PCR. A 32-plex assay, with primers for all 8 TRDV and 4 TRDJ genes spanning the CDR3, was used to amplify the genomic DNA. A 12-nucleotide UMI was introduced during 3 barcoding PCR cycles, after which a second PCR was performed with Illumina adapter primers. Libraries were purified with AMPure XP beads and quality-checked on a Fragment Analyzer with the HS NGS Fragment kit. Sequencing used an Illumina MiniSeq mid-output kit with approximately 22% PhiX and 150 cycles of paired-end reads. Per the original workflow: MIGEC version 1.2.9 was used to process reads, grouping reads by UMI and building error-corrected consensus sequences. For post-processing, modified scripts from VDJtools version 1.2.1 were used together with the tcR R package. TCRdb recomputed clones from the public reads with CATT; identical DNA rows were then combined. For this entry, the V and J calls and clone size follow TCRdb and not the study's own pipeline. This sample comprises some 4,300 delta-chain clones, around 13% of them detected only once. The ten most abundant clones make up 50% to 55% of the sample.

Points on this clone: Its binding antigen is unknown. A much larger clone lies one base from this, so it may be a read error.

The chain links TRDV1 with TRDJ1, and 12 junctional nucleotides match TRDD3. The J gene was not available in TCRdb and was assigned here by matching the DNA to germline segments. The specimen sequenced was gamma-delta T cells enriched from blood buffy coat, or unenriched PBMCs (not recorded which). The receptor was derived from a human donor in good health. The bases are TGTGCTCTTGGGGAAGGTGTCTTCCCACTCCTACCGCGGGACTGGGGGATACAGGGACTCATCTTT. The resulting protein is CALGEGVFPLLPRDWGIQGLIF.